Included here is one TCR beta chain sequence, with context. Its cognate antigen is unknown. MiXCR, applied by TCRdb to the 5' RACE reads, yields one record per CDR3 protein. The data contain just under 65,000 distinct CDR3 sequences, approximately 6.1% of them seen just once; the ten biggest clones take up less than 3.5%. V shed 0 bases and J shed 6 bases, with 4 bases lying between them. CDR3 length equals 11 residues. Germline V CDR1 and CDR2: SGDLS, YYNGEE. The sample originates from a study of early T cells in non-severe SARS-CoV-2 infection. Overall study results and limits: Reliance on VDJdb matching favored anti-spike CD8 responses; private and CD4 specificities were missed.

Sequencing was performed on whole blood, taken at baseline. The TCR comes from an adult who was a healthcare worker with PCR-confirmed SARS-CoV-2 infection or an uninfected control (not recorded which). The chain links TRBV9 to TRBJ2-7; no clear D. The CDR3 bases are TGTGCCAGCAGCGTAGTCTGCGAGCAGTACTTC. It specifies CASSVVCEQYF.